This T cell receptor (beta chain) was retrieved from a study of cytomegalovirus exposure and HLA in healthy donors. General study points: As was reported, the classifier diagnosed cytomegalovirus status with high specificity and sensitivity.

Germline assignment: CDR1 SGHRS and CDR2 YFSETQ. The junction had 4 bases not matched to a gene; V was cut back by 0 bases and J by 6 bases. This CDR3 is 14 amino acids long. Comment on this clone: The antigen remains unidentified.

The PCR was carried out with 60 Vbeta primers and 13 Jbeta primers. Sequencing was performed with immunoSEQ multiplex PCR; in TCRdb, only in-frame clones are kept and a portion is missing. Of approximately 150,000 clones listed, almost 80% are singletons. The sample consisted of PBMCs. The chain carries TRBV5-1 and TRBJ1-1; TRBD1 aligns across 8 bases. The TCR was taken from a man between 35 and 55 years old in good health and CMV-seropositive. The CDR3 DNA reads TGCGCCAGCAGCTTGGCCCAGGGGGCAGCTGAAGCTTTCTTT. Protein product: CASSLAQGAAEAFF.